These T cell receptor beta chains were read from a single sample in a study of shared clonotypes between healthy human individuals. Using immunoSEQ multiplex PCR, the repertoire was profiled, and TCRdb retains in-frame clones only, with some absent. Seen here are approximately 1,500,000 clones, roughly 96% observed once, and the top ten hold 1.2%. Sequenced input: naive CD4+ T cells sorted from blood. These receptor sequences come from a man aged 30 to 39 in good health. The CDR3 runs from the conserved cysteine through the conserved F or W. The order of the fields is clone size, D gene, J gene, V gene, CDR3 DNA, CDR3 protein. A D gene is named only where the DNA matches it firmly. Not all rows give a size; the values are once, few, many and, for expanded clones, a class.

>once|TRBD2|TRBJ2-3|TRBV27
TGTGCCAGCAGTTCTTTAGCGGGAGGGCACACAGATACGCAGTATTTT
CASSSLAGGHTDTQYF
>-|-|TRBJ1-2|TRBV7-3
TGTGCCAGCAGCTTGCACAGGATTGCTAACTATGGCTACACCTTC
CASSLHRIANYGYTF
>-|-|TRBJ1-1|TRBV6-5
TGTGCCAGCAGTCCGCCCACAGTTAACACTGAAGCTTTCTTT
CASSPPTVNTEAFF
>-|-|TRBJ2-6|TRBV7-6
TGTGCCAGCAGCTTACTCGCACGCTCTGGGGCCAACGTCCTGACTTTC
CASSLLARSGANVLTF
>-|-|TRBJ1-1|TRBV9
TGTGCCAGCAGCGTGGGCGGGGGTAATGCTGAAGCTTTCTTT
CASSVGGGNAEAFF
>-|-|TRBJ2-4|TRBV27
TGTGCCAGCAGTTTAAAAAGCCAAACAGCCAAAAACATTCAGTACTTC
CASSLKSQTAKNIQYF
>-|-|TRBJ2-7|TRBV5-4
TGTGCCAGCAGCTCTACCGGGACACTCTACGAGCAGTACTTC
CASSSTGTLYEQYF
>-|TRBD1|TRBJ2-1|TRBV10-1
TGCGCCAGCAGAGGACAGGGGTATGGGCAGTTCTTC
CASRGQGYGQFF
>-|-|TRBJ2-7|TRBV5-4
TGTGCCAGCAGCTTAGGGGGCGGGAGGTACTACGAGCAGTACTTC
CASSLGGGRYYEQYF
>-|-|TRBJ2-2|TRBV7-2
TGTGCCAGCAGCCCAAGTTCCCGGACCGGGGAGCTGTTTTTT
CASSPSSRTGELFF
>-|TRBD2|TRBJ2-3|TRBV7-8
TGTGCCAGCACCGTCACCGGGACTAGCGGTAACACAGATACGCAGTATTTT
CASTVTGTSGNTDTQYF
>-|TRBD1|TRBJ2-3|TRBV5-5
TGTGCCAGCAGCAGGGACAGGGGGCTAACCACAGATACGCAGTATTTT
CASSRDRGLTTDTQYF
>-|-|TRBJ2-7|TRBV28
TGTGCCAGCAGTTTCCAACAAGGGCCCCCCGTGCTGGGGCAGTACTTC
CASSFQQGPPVLGQYF
>-|-|TRBJ2-7|TRBV6-5
TGTGCCAGCAGTTACTCGGGCACGCAGTACTTC
CASSYSGTQYF
>-|-|TRBJ2-7|TRBV2
TGTGCCAGCAGCGGGGCGGGAAGGCCCTACGAGCAGTACTTC
CASSGAGRPYEQYF
>-|-|TRBJ2-1|TRBV6-6
TGTGCCAGCAGTTACGGGGCAAGCTCCTACAATGAGCAGTTCTTC
CASSYGASSYNEQFF
>-|-|TRBJ1-5|TRBV27
TGTGCCAGCAGTTTATCGCGCAGGGCCGATAGCAATCAGCCCCAGCATTTT
CASSLSRRADSNQPQHF
>-|-|TRBJ2-5|TRBV5-1
TGCGCCAGCAGCTACGATAGGGAGACCCAGTACTTC
CASSYDRETQYF
>few|TRBD1|TRBJ2-1|TRBV11-2
TGTGCCAGCAGCGAGCAGGGACAGTACAATGAGCAGTTCTTC
CASSEQGQYNEQFF
>-|TRBD1|TRBJ1-5|TRBV5-3
TGTGCCAGAACTGACAGGGGTGAGCAGCCCCAGCATTTT
CARTDRGEQPQHF
>-|-|TRBJ1-5|TRBV5-5
TGTGCCAGCAGCTTGGCGCCCGCCGTACCGCCCCAGCATTTT
CASSLAPAVPPQHF
>-|-|TRBJ2-5|TRBV28
TGTGCCAGCAGTTTAGCAGGCGGCAGCAAACAAGAGACCCAGTACTTC
CASSLAGGSKQETQYF
>-|-|TRBJ2-6|TRBV5-1
TGCGCCAGCAGCTTGGTTCCTGGGGCCAACGTCCTGACTTTC
CASSLVPGANVLTF
>-|-|TRBJ2-2|TRBV6-4
TGTGCCAGCAGTGACCCAAGCGGGGAGCTGTTTTTT
CASSDPSGELFF
>-|-|TRBJ2-5|TRBV29-1
TGCAGCGTTGAGAAAGCGATACAAGAGACCCAGTACTTC
CSVEKAIQETQYF
>-|TRBD1|TRBJ1-3|TRBV5-4
TGTGCCAGCAGCAGGACAGGGGGCTCTGGAAACACCATATATTTT
CASSRTGGSGNTIYF
>-|-|TRBJ2-7|TRBV6-5
TGTGCCAGCAAAAAGGGAGGCGAGCAGTACTTC
CASKKGGEQYF
>-|-|TRBJ1-1|TRBV7-2
TGTGCCAGCAGCCCTAGACAGAGCATGAACACTGAAGCTTTCTTT
CASSPRQSMNTEAFF
>-|TRBD2|TRBJ2-7|TRBV9
TGTGCCAGCAGTGTCGGGACTACTCCTTACGAGCAGTACTTC
CASSVGTTPYEQYF
>-|TRBD1|TRBJ2-7|TRBV7-8
TGTGCCAGCAGCTTAGCCAACAGGGGGTACGAGCAGTACTTC
CASSLANRGYEQYF
>-|TRBD1|TRBJ1-1|TRBV5-1
TGCGCCAGCAGCTTGGGACAGGGGGCGATGAACACTGAAGCTTTCTTT
CASSLGQGAMNTEAFF
>-|-|TRBJ2-2|TRBV18
TGTGCCAGCTCACCACTCTCGACCCTCACCGGGGAGCTGTTTTTT
CASSPLSTLTGELFF
>-|-|TRBJ2-2|TRBV27
TGTGTGTCAGGGTTTAAGAACGGGGAGCTGTTTTTT
CVSGFKNGELFF
>-|-|TRBJ2-7|TRBV28
TGTGCCAGCAGTTTATTGGCGGGTGAGCAGTACTTC
CASSLLAGEQYF
>-|-|TRBJ2-1|TRBV6-5
TGTGCCAGCAGAAAGGGGCCAACAAACAATGAGCAGTTCTTC
CASRKGPTNNEQFF
>-|-|TRBJ2-7|TRBV30
TGTGCCTGGAGTGTAGACCGGGTGTACGAGCAGTACTTC
CAWSVDRVYEQYF